The T cell receptor beta chain under discussion was sequenced for a study of T cells in Graves' hyperthyroidism and ophthalmopathy. Overall study results and limits: Onset of ophthalmopathy came a median around 7.1 months after the model predicted it.

This clonotype was seen only a few times. The target antigen is unknown. RNA transcripts yielded amplified TCR beta CDR3 regions. Using the HTBI primer set, a first-round RT-PCR was run on the TCR CDR3. TCRdb reprocessed the multiplex PCR reads via MiXCR and lists one record per CDR3 protein. The sample lists about 380,000 distinct CDR3 sequences, roughly 13% occurring once. Clinicians diagnosed patients from clinical symptoms, serum thyroxine and TRAb, thyroid ultrasound and orbital computed tomography. Initially, at the first diagnosis of hyperthyroidism and before any ophthalmopathy symptoms, blood was sampled. Specimen: blood. This TCR was recovered from a man under 40 with Graves' hyperthyroidism that later progressed to Graves' ophthalmopathy.

CDR3 nucleotide sequence: TGTGCCAGCACGGACGGTGGAAACACCATATATTTT. It specifies CASTDGGNTIYF. The V gene is TRBV25-1, the J gene TRBJ1-3, with unresolved D. The CDR3 consists of 12 residues. V lost 7 bases to trimming and J lost 3 bases, with 7 bases between them. Germline values: CDR1 MGHDK, CDR2 SYGVNS.